This entry lists 6 T cell receptor beta chains sequenced from one sample in a study of metastatic and nonmetastatic thyroid tumors. TCRdb re-analyzed the PCR reads through MiXCR. The data contain roughly 72,000 clones, more than 15% of them seen just once; the ten biggest clones take up around 13%. Each patient went into thyroid surgery without having received any treatment. Sequences were obtained from blood. The receptors were gathered from a female donor with papillary thyroid cancer or a benign thyroid nodule (not recorded which). Some clones in this sample may be carry-over from other donors' samples.

This clone was recorded many times. The J gene is TRBJ2-5, the V gene TRBV12-3 or TRBV12-4; weak D call: TRBD2 (6 bases). CDR3 length: 13 residues. The germline V and J ends were trimmed by 6 bases and 5 bases, with 13 bases remaining between them. This chain's CDR3 is CASSTPGEETQYF. For the CDR3, the DNA is TGTGCCAGCAGCACCCCGGGGGAGGAGACCCAGTACTTC.

Notes on this clone: The sample holds other DNA sequences that translate to the same CDR3. This chain links TRBV29-1 with TRBJ1-4; a possible D gene is TRBD1 (5 bases). Germline V lookup: CDR1 SQVTM, CDR2 ANQGSEA. CDR3 length: 15 residues. V gave up 4 bases and J gave up 3 bases, with 15 bases separating them. CDR3 amino acids: CSVGLLRASNEKLFF. The CDR3 DNA reads as TGCAGCGTTGGGCTCCTCAGGGCATCTAATGAAAAACTGTTTTTT.

This clone was counted between two and nine times. At one boundary the junction diverges from the germline segment, which might be a read error. The same CDR3 arises from other DNA sequences in this sample as well. The chain carries TRBV25-1 and TRBJ2-2, with D perhaps TRBD2 (5 bases). The CDR3 sequence is 14 residues long. Germline CDR1 is MGHDK and CDR2 is SYGVNS. CDR3 residues: CAIRGSGNTGELFF. CDR3 DNA: TGTGCCATCCGGGGTAGTGGTAACACCGGGGAACTGTTTTTT.

This clone was recorded a few times. A much larger clone lies a single base off, so this may be a read error. The gene calls are TRBV6-1 and TRBJ2-1, with 12 bases fitting TRBD2. Germline assignment: CDR1 MNHNS and CDR2 SASEGT. V lost 6 bases and J lost 11; bases outside the gene matches: 11. This CDR3 has 15 residues. The CDR3: CASSRLAGAPRQQFF. The CDR3 DNA reads TGTGCCAGCAGCCGACTAGCGGGAGCGCCCCGTCAGCAGTTCTTC.

The table lists this clone with many counts. The J gene is TRBJ2-7, the V gene TRBV5-6; D remains ambiguous. The CDR3 covers 13 residues. Per germline, CDR1 SGHDT and CDR2 YYEEEE. V shed 4 bases and J shed 0 bases, with 8 bases lying between them. The CDR3 loop is CASSEGISYEQYF. CDR3 DNA: TGTGCCAGCAGCGAAGGGATCTCCTACGAGCAGTACTTC.

This clone was seen many times. The chain joins TRBV5-1 to TRBJ2-1; D unclear. The germline gives CDR1 SGHRS, CDR2 YFSETQ. V lost 0 bases and J lost 2, with 6 bases in between. This CDR3 is 14 amino acids long. The chain's CDR3 is CASSLATPYNEQFF. The CDR3 nucleotides read TGCGCCAGCAGCTTGGCGACACCCTACAATGAGCAGTTCTTC.